This T cell receptor (beta chain) was recovered during a study of blood T cell repertoires in COVID-19. Produced via immunoSEQ multiplex PCR; TCRdb's table is partial and in-frame only. The sample records around 200,000 clones, about 83% being singletons. Germline assignment: CDR1 MDHEN and CDR2 SYDVKM. The CDR3 spans 13 residues. Trimming removed 6 bases at V and 8 bases at J, with 16 bases between. The sequence derives from a woman in her thirties with COVID-19, enrolled during active disease. The chain has TRBV28 and TRBJ1-2, with a possible D match to TRBD1 (5 bases). The sequenced sample was peripheral blood. CDR3 sequence reads: CASSQQDSWGYTF. For the CDR3, the DNA is TGTGCCAGCAGCCAACAGGATTCCTGGGGCTACACCTTC.